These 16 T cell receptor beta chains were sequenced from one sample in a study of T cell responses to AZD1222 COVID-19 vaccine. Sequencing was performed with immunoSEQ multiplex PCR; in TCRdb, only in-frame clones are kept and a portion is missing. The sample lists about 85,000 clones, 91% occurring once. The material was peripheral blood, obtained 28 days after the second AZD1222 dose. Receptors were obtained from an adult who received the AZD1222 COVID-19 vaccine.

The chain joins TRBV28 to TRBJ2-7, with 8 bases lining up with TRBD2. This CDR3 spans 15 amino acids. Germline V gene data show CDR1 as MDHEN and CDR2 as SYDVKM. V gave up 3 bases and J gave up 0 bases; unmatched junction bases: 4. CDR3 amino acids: CASSFPAGDSYEQYF. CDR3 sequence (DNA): TGTGCCAGCAGTTTTCCAGCGGGAGACTCCTACGAGCAGTACTTC.

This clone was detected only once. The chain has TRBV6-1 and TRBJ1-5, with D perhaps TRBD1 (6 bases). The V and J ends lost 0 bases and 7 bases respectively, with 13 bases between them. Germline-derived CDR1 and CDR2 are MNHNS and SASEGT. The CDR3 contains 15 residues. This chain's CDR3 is CASSEADRKWQPQHF. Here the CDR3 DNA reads TGTGCCAGCAGTGAAGCGGACAGAAAGTGGCAGCCCCAGCATTTT.

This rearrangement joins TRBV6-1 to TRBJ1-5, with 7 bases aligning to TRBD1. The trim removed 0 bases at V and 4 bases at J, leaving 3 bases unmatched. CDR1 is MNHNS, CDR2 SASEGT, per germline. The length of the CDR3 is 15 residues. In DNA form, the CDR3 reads TGTGCCAGCAGTGAAGCGGGACAGCAGAATCAGCCCCAGCATTTT. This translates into CASSEAGQQNQPQHF.

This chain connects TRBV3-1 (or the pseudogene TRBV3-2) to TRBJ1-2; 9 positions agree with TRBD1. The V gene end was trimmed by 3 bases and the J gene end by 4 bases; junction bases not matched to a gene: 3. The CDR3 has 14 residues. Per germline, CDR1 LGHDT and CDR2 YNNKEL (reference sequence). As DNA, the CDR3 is TGTGCCAGCAGCCATGCGGACAGGGGCTATGGCTACACCTTC. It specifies CASSHADRGYGYTF.

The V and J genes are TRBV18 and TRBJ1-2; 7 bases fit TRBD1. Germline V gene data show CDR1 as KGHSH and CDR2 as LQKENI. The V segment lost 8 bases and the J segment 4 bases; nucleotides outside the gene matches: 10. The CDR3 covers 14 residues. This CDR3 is CASQTGDRIYGYTF. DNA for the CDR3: TGTGCCAGCCAGACCGGGGACAGAATCTATGGCTACACCTTC.

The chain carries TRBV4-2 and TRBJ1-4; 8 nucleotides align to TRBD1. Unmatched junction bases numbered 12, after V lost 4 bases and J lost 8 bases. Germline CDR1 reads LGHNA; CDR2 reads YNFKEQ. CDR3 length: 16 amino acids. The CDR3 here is CASSLTGQGKEEKLFF. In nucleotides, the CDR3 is TGTGCCAGCAGCCTTACCGGACAGGGAAAAGAAGAAAAACTGTTTTTT.

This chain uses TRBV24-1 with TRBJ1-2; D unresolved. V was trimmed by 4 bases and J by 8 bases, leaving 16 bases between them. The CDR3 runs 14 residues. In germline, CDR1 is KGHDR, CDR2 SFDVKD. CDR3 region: CATSESGKAAGYTF. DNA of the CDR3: TGTGCCACCAGTGAGTCCGGGAAGGCGGCCGGCTACACCTTC.

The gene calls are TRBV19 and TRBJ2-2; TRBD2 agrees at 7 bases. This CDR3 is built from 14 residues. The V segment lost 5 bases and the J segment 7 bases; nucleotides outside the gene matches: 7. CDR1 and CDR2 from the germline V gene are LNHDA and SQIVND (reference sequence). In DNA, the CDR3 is TGTGCCAGTAGTCTCCTGGGGGGGAACGGGGAGCTGTTTTTT. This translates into CASSLLGGNGELFF. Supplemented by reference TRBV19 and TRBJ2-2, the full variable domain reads DGGITQSPKYLFRKEGQNVTLSCEQNLNHDAMYWYRQDPGQGLRLIYYSQIVNDFQKGDIAEGYSVSREKKESFPLTVTSAQKNPTAFYLCASSLLGGNGELFFGEGSRLTVL.

The CDR3 DNA sequence: TGTGCCAGCCGTGGGGCGTGCGAGCAGTACTTC. Its protein product is CASRGACEQYF. The rearrangement links TRBV21-1 to TRBJ2-7; TRBD1 reflects the table's D call only, with no check against the DNA. TRBV21-1 is shown as a pseudogene. CDR3 size: 11 residues.

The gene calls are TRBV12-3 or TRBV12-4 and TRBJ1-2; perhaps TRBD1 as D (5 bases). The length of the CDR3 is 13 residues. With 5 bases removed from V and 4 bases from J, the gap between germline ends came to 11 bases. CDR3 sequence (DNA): TGTGCCAGCAGTCCACCCCAGGGCTATGGCTACACCTTC. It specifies CASSPPQGYGYTF.

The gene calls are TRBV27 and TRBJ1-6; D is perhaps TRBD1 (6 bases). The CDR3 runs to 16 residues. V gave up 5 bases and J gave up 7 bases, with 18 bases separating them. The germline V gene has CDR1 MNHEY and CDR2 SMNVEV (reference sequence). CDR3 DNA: TGTGCCAGCAGTCCGGAGGGAACCACAGGGAATTCACCCCTCCACTTT. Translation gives CASSPEGTTGNSPLHF.

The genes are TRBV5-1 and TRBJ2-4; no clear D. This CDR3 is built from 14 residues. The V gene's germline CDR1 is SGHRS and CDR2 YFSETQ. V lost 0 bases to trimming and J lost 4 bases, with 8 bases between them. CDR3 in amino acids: CASSLGREKNIQYF. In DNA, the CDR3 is TGCGCCAGCAGCTTGGGGCGAGAAAAAAACATTCAGTACTTC.

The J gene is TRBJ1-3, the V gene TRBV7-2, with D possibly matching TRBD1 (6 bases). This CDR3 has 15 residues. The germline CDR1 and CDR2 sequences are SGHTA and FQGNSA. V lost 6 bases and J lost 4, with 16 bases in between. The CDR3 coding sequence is TGTGCCAGCAGTTTTGGAGGGGGAGGCGGAAACACCATATATTTT. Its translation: CASSFGGGGGNTIYF.

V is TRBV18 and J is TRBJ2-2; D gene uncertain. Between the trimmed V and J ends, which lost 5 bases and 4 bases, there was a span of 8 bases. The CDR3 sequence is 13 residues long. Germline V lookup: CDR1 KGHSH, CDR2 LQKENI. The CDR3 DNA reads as TGTGCCAGCTCAGCAGTTGGCACCGGGGAGCTGTTTTTT. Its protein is CASSAVGTGELFF. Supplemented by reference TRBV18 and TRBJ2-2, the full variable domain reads NAGVMQNPRHLVRRRGQEARLRCSPMKGHSHVYWYRQLPEEGLKFMVYLQKENIIDESGMPKERFSAEFPKEGPSILRIQQVVRGDSAAYFCASSAVGTGELFFGEGSRLTVL.

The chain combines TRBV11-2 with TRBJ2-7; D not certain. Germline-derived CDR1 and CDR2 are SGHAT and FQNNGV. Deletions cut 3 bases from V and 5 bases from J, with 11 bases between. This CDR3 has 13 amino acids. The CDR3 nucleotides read TGTGCCAGCAGCTTGGGAACTCTACACGAGCAGTACTTC. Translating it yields CASSLGTLHEQYF.

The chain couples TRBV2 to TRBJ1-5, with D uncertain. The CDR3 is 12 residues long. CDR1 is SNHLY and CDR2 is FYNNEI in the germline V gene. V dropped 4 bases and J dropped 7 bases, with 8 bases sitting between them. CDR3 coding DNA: TGTGCCAGCAGTGGGGATGACCAGCCCCAGCATTTT. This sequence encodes CASSGDDQPQHF.